Listed here are 5 T cell receptor beta chains from one sample, sequenced in a study of T-cell memory formation after mild COVID-19. TCRdb called the 5' RACE reads again in MiXCR, with one record for every CDR3 protein. The data show under 450,000 distinct CDR3 sequences, with 20% to 25% seen just once and around 20% held by the top ten. The source material was PBMCs or a T cell subset sorted from them (not recorded which). These TCRs come from a young man who had mild COVID-19 (a few samples of this study predate the infection). Cell type and time point are not known.

The sample holds many counts of this clonotype. V is TRBV7-2 and J is TRBJ2-5, with D tentatively TRBD1 (6 bases). Between the trimmed V and J ends, which lost 6 bases and 3 bases, there was a span of 11 bases. Germline V CDR1 and CDR2: SGHTA, FQGNSA. There are 13 residues in the CDR3. Here the CDR3 DNA reads TGTGCCAGCAGGTCCCGGACAGAAGAGACCCAGTACTTC. Residues: CASRSRTEETQYF.

V and J are TRBV7-2 and TRBJ1-2, with D perhaps TRBD1 (5 bases). The CDR3 totals 15 residues. V gave up 5 bases and J gave up 1 base, with 14 bases separating them. Germline-derived CDR1 and CDR2 are SGHTA and FQGNSA. This CDR3 reads CASSLGIGGNYGYTF. The CDR3 region has the DNA TGTGCCAGCAGCCTCGGGATCGGGGGTAACTATGGCTACACCTTC.

V and J are TRBV7-9 and TRBJ1-6; D perhaps matches TRBD1 (6 bases). The CDR3 has 13 amino acids. With 5 bases removed from V and 5 bases from J, the gap between germline ends came to 7 bases. Germline-derived CDR1 and CDR2 are SEHNR and FQNEAQ (reference sequence). The CDR3 DNA sequence: TGTGCCAGCAGCCGGGACAATAATTCACCCCTCCACTTT. It is translated as CASSRDNNSPLHF.

This clonotype was recorded at least ten times. At one boundary the junction diverges from the germline segment, which might be a read error. The V gene is TRBV5-1, the J gene TRBJ2-2; 7 bases are a match to TRBD1. Germline lookup yields CDR1 SGHRS and CDR2 YFSETQ. The CDR3 consists of 13 residues. CDR3 DNA: TGTGCCAGCAGTCCACAGGGGACCGGGGAGCTGTTTTTT. Its translation is CASSPQGTGELFF.

This clonotype showed up many times. The chain is built from TRBV5-1 and TRBJ2-5, with D unresolved. The CDR3 sequence is 12 residues long. The ends were cut back, 6 bases at V and 4 bases at J, with 10 bases in the middle. The germline gives CDR1 SGHRS, CDR2 YFSETQ. CDR3 coding DNA: TGCGCCAGCAATGACGGGTTAGAGACCCAGTACTTC. Translated: CASNDGLETQYF. Variable domain in full (rest from reference TRBV5-1 and TRBJ2-5): KAGVTQTPRYLIKTRGQQVTLSCSPISGHRSVSWYQQTPGQGLQFLFEYFSETQRNKGNFPGRFSGRQFSNSRSEMNVSTLELGDSALYLCASNDGLETQYFGPGTRLLVL.